This TCR beta chain was sequenced in a study of CD8 T cells in Susac syndrome. The overall study: When blood was drawn, the patients with Susac syndrome were therapy-naive, on corticosteroids, or on intravenous immunoglobulin alone.

Notes on this clonotype: Its specificity is unknown.

Study-wide points: Among active patients and in TEMRA cells, CD8+ clonal expansion in Susac reached its peak.

0.5 to 1 ug RNA was reverse transcribed with random hexamers. From the immunoSEQ multiplex PCR reads, TCRdb called clonotypes with MiXCR, one entry per CDR3 protein. There are about 100,000 distinct CDR3 sequences in the sample; 95% occur only once, and approximately 0.3% lies in the top ten. V lost 5 bases and J lost 4; bases outside the gene matches: 7. This CDR3 has 16 residues. Germline V gives CDR1 SEHNR, CDR2 FQNEAQ (reference sequence). Isolation of CD8+ and CD4+ T cells was performed negatively, whereas enrichment of TEMRA cells was done by FACS. The rearrangement links TRBV7-9 to TRBJ2-6; 8 bases match TRBD1. Sequencing was performed on CD8+ T cells from PBMCs. The sequence came from a human donor with Susac syndrome. For the CDR3, the DNA is TGTGCCAGCAGCCCACCGGACAGGGACGGGGCCAACGTCCTGACTTTC. Amino acid sequence: CASSPPDRDGANVLTF.